The rows below give T cell receptor beta chains drawn from one sample of a study of T cells in tuberculosis. TCRdb's table, derived via immunoSEQ multiplex PCR, lists solely in-frame clones and lacks some. In the table there are about 33,000 clones, around 92% of which are singletons. Sequences were obtained from PBMCs. Source of these receptors: a donor aged 10-29 years with latent tuberculosis or without tuberculosis infection. Some clones in this sample may be carry-over from other donors' samples. Both conserved end residues are part of each CDR3. The D gene is left open where the match is weak. Only some rows state a clone size, as once, few, many or a class for expanded clones.

TRBJ1-2	NA	NA	TRBV6-5	CASSYSPGSGYGYTF	TGTGCCAGCAGTTACTCGCCAGGGTCCGGATATGGCTACACCTTC
TRBJ2-7	once	TRBD1	TRBV28	CASSPGDREATEQYF	TGTGCCAGCAGCCCCGGGGACAGGGAGGCGACCGAGCAGTACTTC
TRBJ2-1	NA	TRBD2	TRBV10-3	CAISEAGGRLEQFF	TGTGCCATCAGTGAAGCGGGAGGGCGTTTGGAGCAGTTCTTC
TRBJ1-3	NA	TRBD1	TRBV7-2	CASSPRGEGARDTIYF	TGTGCCAGCAGCCCCCGAGGTGAGGGGGCGAGGGACACCATATATTTT
TRBJ1-5	NA	NA	TRBV10-1	CASSWGESEPQHF	TGCGCCAGCAGTTGGGGGGAATCAGAGCCCCAGCATTTT
TRBJ1-4	NA	NA	TRBV15	CATSRDKGAEEKLFF	TGTGCCACCAGCAGAGATAAAGGGGCCGAGGAAAAACTGTTTTTT
TRBJ1-4	once	TRBD1	TRBV5-3	CARSPQDRTGMGEKLFF	TGTGCCAGAAGCCCCCAGGACCGGACAGGGATGGGCGAAAAACTGTTTTTT
TRBJ2-7	NA	NA	TRBV27	CASSPVTGETYEQYF	TGTGCCAGCAGTCCCGTGACAGGCGAGACCTACGAGCAGTACTTC
TRBJ1-1	NA	NA	TRBV12-5	CASGSGGTEAFF	TGTGCTAGTGGCTCGGGGGGTACTGAAGCTTTCTTT
TRBJ2-7	NA	TRBD1	TRBV5-6	CASSLGTGFYEQYF	TGTGCCAGCAGCTTAGGGACAGGGTTCTACGAGCAGTACTTC
TRBJ1-5	once	TRBD1	TRBV30	CAWSVPRDRGRNQPQHF	TGTGCCTGGAGTGTACCCCGGGACAGGGGGCGCAATCAGCCCCAGCATTTT
TRBJ2-3	NA	NA	TRBV30	CAWSVPGRDTQYF	TGTGCCTGGAGTGTCCCAGGGCGGGATACGCAGTATTTT
TRBJ2-3	NA	NA	TRBV5-1	CASSPTYWGGQDTQYF	TGCGCCAGCAGCCCGACGTACTGGGGGGGACAAGATACGCAGTATTTT
TRBJ2-1	NA	NA	TRBV10-3	CAISEVAWEQFF	TGTGCCATCAGTGAGGTGGCATGGGAGCAGTTCTTC
TRBJ2-7	NA	NA	TRBV7-9	CASSPIDRPSYEQYF	TGTGCCAGCAGCCCGATCGACAGGCCCTCCTACGAGCAGTACTTC
TRBJ2-2	NA	TRBD2	TRBV28	CASSLRGRGAGELFF	TGTGCCAGCAGTTTACGCGGGAGAGGCGCCGGGGAGCTGTTTTTT
TRBJ1-5	NA	NA	TRBV19	CASSIWGDREAQHF	TGTGCCAGTAGTATTTGGGGGGACCGGGAGGCCCAGCATTTT
TRBJ2-3	NA	NA	TRBV5-1	CASSLLLADGADTQYF	TGCGCCAGCAGCTTGCTATTAGCAGACGGCGCAGATACGCAGTATTTT
TRBJ2-7	NA	NA	TRBV13	CASRFYGGYEQYF	TGTGCCAGCAGATTCTATGGCGGCTACGAGCAGTACTTC
TRBJ2-1	NA	TRBD2	TRBV5-1	CASSGGTSGFSYNEQFF	TGCGCCAGCAGCGGAGGGACTAGCGGGTTCTCCTACAATGAGCAGTTCTTC
TRBJ2-5	NA	NA	TRBV7-7	CASSLSQRNQETQYF	TGTGCCAGCAGCTTGAGTCAGCGGAACCAAGAGACCCAGTACTTC
TRBJ2-1	NA	TRBD2	TRBV10-2	CASSVAGDYNEQFF	TGCGCCAGCAGTGTTGCGGGGGACTACAATGAGCAGTTCTTC
TRBJ2-5	once	NA	TRBV5-4	CASSLGAQETQYF	TGTGCCAGCAGCTTGGGGGCACAAGAGACCCAGTACTTC
TRBJ2-7	once	NA	TRBV6-5	CASSYSISAYEQYF	TGTGCCAGCAGTTACTCGATTAGCGCTTACGAGCAGTACTTC
TRBJ1-2	NA	NA	TRBV25-1	CASSLPGGYGYTF	TGTGCCAGCAGTCTCCCCGGGGGTTATGGCTACACCTTC
TRBJ2-6	NA	TRBD1	TRBV27	CASSSLGTGPALKANVLTF	TGTGCCAGCAGTTCCCTCGGGACAGGACCCGCTCTGAAGGCCAACGTCCTGACTTTC
TRBJ2-3	NA	TRBD2	TRBV5-1	CASSFSALAGFTDTQYF	TGCGCCAGCAGCTTTTCGGCTCTAGCGGGATTTACAGATACGCAGTATTTT
TRBJ2-5	NA	NA	TRBV11-2	CASSPLLANQETQYF	TGTGCCAGCAGCCCGCTTTTAGCGAACCAAGAGACCCAGTACTTC
TRBJ2-6	NA	TRBD1	TRBV27	CATSLGDRGSNVLTF	TGTGCCACCTCCCTAGGGGACAGGGGGTCCAACGTCCTGACTTTC
TRBJ1-1	NA	NA	TRBV4-1	CASSPGQLNTEAFF	TGCGCCAGCAGCCCCGGACAGCTGAACACTGAAGCTTTCTTT
TRBJ1-4	NA	NA	TRBV11-2	CASSLDPGGGPLSEKLFF	TGTGCCAGCAGCTTAGATCCGGGAGGGGGGCCCTTAAGTGAAAAACTGTTTTTT
TRBJ2-7	NA	NA	TRBV28	CASSLRYEQYF	TGTGCCAGCAGTTTACGCTACGAGCAGTACTTC
TRBJ2-1	NA	NA	TRBV9	CASTRSASSYNEQFF	TGTGCCAGCACACGCTCCGCTAGCTCCTACAATGAGCAGTTCTTC
TRBJ2-5	NA	NA	TRBV11-2	CASSLDRRERETQYF	TGTGCCAGCAGCTTGGACCGACGGGAAAGAGAGACCCAGTACTTC